The clone carrying this T cell receptor beta chain was observed many times. What it recognizes is unknown. Libraries from sorted cells each used some 1 million CD4+ or CD8+ T cells. This sample was included in a study of neurological immune-mediated disorders. Germline CDR1 reads PRHDT; CDR2 reads FYEKMQ (reference sequence). V lost 6 bases and J 3 bases, leaving 14 bases between the germline ends. The CDR3 covers 14 residues. The cDNA was synthesized by 5'RACE incorporating 10-nucleotide random UMIs. TCRdb ran MiXCR on the 5' RACE reads and lists one entry per CDR3 protein. The sample has 15,000 to 20,000 distinct CDR3 sequences; 12% to 15% are singletons. Study-wide points: None of the CDR3 amino acid sequences of expanded clones recurred across subjects, suggesting private repertoires in all groups.

The chain has TRBV13 and TRBJ1-2, with D perhaps TRBD1 (5 bases). The clonotype comes from a woman in her sixties with HTLV-1-associated myelopathy (HAM/TSP). The specimen sequenced was CD4+ T cells from blood. Here the CDR3 reads CASSGAVGYYGYTF. The CDR3 DNA is TGTGCCAGCAGTGGGGCGGTCGGGTACTATGGCTACACCTTC.